Included here is one TCR beta chain sequence, with context. The sample originates from a study of identical twins. Looked up from germline, CDR1 is MNHEY and CDR2 is SVGAGI. This CDR3 spans 15 amino acids. V gave up 4 bases and J gave up 0 bases, with 7 bases separating them. TCRdb re-called the 5' RACE reads with MiXCR, one entry per CDR3 protein. Altogether 550,000 to 700,000 distinct CDR3 sequences are present, 21% being singletons, with the ten largest covering roughly 4%. The same sample was also studied in work on T cells expressing NK-cell markers.

The receptor was isolated from a woman aged 18-29 years in good health. Sequenced input: PBMCs. The rearrangement uses TRBV6-5 and TRBJ2-6, with D hard to call. CDR3 DNA sequence: TGTGCCAGCAGTTGGGCGTTCTCTGGGGCCAACGTCCTGACTTTC. Its protein is CASSWAFSGANVLTF.